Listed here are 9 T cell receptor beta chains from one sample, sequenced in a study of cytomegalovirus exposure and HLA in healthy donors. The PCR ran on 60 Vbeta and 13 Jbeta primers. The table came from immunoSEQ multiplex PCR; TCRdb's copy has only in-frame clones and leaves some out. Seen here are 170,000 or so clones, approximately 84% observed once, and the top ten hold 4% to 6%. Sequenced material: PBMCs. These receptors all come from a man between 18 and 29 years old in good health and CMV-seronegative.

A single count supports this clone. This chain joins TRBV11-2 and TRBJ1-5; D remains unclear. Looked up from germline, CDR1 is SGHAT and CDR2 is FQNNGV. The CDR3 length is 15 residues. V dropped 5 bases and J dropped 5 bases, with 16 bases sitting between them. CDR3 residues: CASSEAGSRDQPQHF. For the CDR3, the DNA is TGTGCCAGCAGCGAAGCGGGGAGCCGGGATCAGCCCCAGCATTTT.

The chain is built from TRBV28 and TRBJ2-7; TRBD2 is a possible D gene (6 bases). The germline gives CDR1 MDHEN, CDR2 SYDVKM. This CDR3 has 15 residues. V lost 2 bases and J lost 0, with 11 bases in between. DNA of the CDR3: TGTGCCAGCAGTTTAGGGGGGACGTTCTCCTACGAGCAGTACTTC. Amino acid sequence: CASSLGGTFSYEQYF.

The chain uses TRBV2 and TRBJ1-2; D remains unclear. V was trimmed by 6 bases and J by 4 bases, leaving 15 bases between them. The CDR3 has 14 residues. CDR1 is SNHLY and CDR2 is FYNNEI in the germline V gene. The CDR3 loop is CASSRQVGTYGYTF. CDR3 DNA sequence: TGTGCCAGCAGCCGACAAGTCGGAACCTATGGCTACACCTTC. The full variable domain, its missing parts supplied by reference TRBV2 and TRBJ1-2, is EPEVTQTPSHQVTQMGQEVILRCVPISNHLYFYWYRQILGQKVEFLVSFYNNEISEKSEIFDDQFSVERPDGSNFTLKIRSTKLEDSAMYFCASSRQVGTYGYTFGSGTRLTVV.

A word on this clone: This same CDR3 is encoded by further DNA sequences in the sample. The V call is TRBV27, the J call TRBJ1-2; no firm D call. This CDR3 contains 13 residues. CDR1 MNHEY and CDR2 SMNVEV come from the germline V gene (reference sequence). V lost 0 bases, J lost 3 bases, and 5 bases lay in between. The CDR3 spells CASSLSAYYGYTF. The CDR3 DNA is TGTGCCAGCAGTTTATCGGCTTACTATGGCTACACCTTC.

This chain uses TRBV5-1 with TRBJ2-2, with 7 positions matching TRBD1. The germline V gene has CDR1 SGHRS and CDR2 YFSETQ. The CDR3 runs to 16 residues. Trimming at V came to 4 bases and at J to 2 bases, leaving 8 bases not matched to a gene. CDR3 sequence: CASSNGQASNTGELFF. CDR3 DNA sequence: TGCGCCAGCAGCAACGGACAGGCCTCCAACACCGGGGAGCTGTTTTTT.

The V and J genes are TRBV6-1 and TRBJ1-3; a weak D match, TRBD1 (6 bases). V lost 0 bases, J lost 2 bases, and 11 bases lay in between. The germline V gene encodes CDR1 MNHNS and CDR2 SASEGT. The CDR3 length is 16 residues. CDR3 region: CASSEATGAPGNTIYF. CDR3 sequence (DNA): TGTGCCAGCAGTGAAGCGACAGGCGCCCCTGGAAACACCATATATTTT.

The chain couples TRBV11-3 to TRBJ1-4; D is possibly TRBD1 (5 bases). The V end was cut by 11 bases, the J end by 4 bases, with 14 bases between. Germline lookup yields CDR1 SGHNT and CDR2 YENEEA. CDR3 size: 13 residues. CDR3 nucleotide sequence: TGTGCCTGCCAGGACACGATTAATGAAAAACTGTTTTTT. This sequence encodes CACQDTINEKLFF.

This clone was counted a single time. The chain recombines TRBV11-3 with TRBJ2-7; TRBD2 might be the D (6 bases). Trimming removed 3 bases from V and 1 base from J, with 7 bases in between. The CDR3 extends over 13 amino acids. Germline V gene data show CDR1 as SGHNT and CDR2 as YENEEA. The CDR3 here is CASSFGGSYEQYF. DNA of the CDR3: TGTGCCAGCAGCTTCGGGGGTTCCTACGAGCAGTACTTC. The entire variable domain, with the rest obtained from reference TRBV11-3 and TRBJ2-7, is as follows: EAGVVQSPRYKIIEKKQPVAFWCNPISGHNTLYWYLQNLGQGPELLIRYENEEAVDDSQLPKDRFSAERLKGVDSTLKIQPAELGDSAVYLCASSFGGSYEQYFGPGTRLTVT.

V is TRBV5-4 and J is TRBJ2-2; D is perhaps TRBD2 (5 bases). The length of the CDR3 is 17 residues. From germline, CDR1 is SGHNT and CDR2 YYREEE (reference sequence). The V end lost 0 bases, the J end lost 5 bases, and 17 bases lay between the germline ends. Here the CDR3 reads CASSLDIRRAMTGELFF. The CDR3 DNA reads TGTGCCAGCAGCTTGGATATTAGGCGGGCGATGACCGGGGAGCTGTTTTTT.